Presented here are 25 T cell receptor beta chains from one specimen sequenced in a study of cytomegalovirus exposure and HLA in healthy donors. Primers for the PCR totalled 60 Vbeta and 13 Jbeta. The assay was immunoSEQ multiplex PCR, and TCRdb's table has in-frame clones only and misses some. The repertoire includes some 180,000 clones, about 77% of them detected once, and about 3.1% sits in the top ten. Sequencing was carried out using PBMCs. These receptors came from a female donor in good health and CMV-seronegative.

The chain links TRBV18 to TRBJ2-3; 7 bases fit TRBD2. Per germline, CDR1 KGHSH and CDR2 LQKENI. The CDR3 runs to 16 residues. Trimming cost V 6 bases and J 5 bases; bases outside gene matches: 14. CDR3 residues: CASSATGTTGRDTQYF. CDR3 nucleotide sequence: TGTGCCAGCTCGGCCACCGGGACTACGGGCAGAGATACGCAGTATTTT.

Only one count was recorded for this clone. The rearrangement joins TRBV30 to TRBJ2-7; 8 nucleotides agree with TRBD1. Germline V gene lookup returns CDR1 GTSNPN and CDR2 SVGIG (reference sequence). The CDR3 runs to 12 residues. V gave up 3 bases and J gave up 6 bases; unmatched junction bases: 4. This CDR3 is CAWRPTGVEQYF. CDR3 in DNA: TGTGCCTGGAGACCGACAGGGGTCGAGCAGTACTTC.

The CDR3 nucleotides read TGTGCCAGCAGCCCTGACCGTGCCGGGGGTAGCTCCTACGAGCAGTACTTC. Its protein is CASSPDRAGGSSYEQYF. The chain uses TRBV7-2 and TRBJ2-5, with a tentative D call TRBD2 (6 bases). The J call is uncertain, as TRBJ2-7 better fits the DNA end. In germline, CDR1 is SGHTA, CDR2 FQGNSA. The CDR3 consists of 17 residues.

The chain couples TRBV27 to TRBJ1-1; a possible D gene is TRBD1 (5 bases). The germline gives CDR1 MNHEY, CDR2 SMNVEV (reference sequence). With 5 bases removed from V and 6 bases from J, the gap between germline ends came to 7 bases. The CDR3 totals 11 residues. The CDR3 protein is CASSRTPEAFF. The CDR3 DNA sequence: TGTGCCAGCAGTCGGACACCTGAAGCTTTCTTT.

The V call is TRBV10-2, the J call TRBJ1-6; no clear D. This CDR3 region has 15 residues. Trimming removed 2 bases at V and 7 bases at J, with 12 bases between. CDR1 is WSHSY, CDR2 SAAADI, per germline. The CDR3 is CASSERRTGNSPLHF. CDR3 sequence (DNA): TGCGCCAGCAGTGAGAGGCGGACTGGGAATTCACCCCTCCACTTT.

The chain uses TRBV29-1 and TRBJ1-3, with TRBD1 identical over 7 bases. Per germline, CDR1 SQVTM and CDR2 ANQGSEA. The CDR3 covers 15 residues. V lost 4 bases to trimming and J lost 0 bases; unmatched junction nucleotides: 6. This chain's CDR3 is CSVGVGQHSGNTIYF. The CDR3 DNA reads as TGCAGCGTTGGGGTGGGACAGCACTCTGGAAACACCATATATTTT. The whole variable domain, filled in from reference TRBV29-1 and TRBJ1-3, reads SAVISQKPSRDICQRGTSLTIQCQVDSQVTMMFWYRQQPGQSLTLIATANQGSEATYESGFVIDKFPISRPNLTFSTLTVSNMSPEDSSIYLCSVGVGQHSGNTIYFGEGSWLTVV.

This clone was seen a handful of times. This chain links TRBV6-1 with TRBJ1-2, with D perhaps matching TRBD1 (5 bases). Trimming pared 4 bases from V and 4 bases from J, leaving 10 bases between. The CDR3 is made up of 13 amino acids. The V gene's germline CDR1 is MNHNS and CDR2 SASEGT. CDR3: CASSAARAYGYTF. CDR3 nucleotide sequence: TGTGCCAGCAGTGCCGCCAGGGCCTATGGCTACACCTTC.

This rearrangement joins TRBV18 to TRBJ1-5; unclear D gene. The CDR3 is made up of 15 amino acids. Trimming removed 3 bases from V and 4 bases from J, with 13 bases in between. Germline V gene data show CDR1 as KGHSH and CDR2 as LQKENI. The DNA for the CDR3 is TGTGCCAGCTCACCCTCAAGTCAGGTAAATCAGCCCCAGCATTTT. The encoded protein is CASSPSSQVNQPQHF.

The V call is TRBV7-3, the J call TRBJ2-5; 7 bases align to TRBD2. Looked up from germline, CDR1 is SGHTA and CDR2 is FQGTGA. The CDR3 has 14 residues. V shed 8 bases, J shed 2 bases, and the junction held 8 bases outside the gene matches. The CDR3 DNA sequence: TGTGCCAGCTCAGGCGGGGGATGGCAAGAGACCCAGTACTTC. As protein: CASSGGGWQETQYF.

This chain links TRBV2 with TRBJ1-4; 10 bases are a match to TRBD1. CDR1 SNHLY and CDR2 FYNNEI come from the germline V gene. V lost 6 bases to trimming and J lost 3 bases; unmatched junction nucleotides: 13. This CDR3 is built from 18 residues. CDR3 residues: CASRAGTGAFSANEKLFF. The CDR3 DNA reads TGTGCCAGCAGAGCCGGGACAGGGGCGTTCTCCGCTAATGAAAAACTGTTTTTT.

The CDR3 is CASSLGGARDQPQHF. The CDR3 bases are TGCGCCAGCAGCTTAGGGGGGGCCAGGGATCAGCCCCAGCATTTT. The J gene is TRBJ1-5, the V gene TRBV5-1, with D possibly being TRBD1 (6 bases). This CDR3 region has 15 residues. Trimming took 2 bases from V and 5 from J, leaving 14 bases between them. CDR1 is SGHRS, CDR2 YFSETQ, per germline.

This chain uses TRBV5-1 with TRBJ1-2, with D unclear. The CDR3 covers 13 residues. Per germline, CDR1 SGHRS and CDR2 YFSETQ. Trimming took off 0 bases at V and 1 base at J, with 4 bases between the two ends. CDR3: CASSLDSNYGYTF. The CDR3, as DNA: TGCGCCAGCAGCTTGGACAGTAACTATGGCTACACCTTC. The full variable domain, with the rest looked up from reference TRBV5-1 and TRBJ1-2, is KAGVTQTPRYLIKTRGQQVTLSCSPISGHRSVSWYQQTPGQGLQFLFEYFSETQRNKGNFPGRFSGRQFSNSRSEMNVSTLELGDSALYLCASSLDSNYGYTFGSGTRLTVV.

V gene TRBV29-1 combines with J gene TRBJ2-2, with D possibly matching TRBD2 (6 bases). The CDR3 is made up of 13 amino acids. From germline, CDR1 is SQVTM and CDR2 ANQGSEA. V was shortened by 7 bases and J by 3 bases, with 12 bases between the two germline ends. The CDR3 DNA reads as TGCAGCGCCGGGACTTCATACACCGGGGAGCTGTTTTTT. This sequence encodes CSAGTSYTGELFF.

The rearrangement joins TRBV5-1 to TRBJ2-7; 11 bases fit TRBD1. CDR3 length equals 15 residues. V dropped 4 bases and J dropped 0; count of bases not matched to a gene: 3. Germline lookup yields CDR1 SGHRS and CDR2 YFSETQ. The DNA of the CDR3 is TGCGCCAGCAGCCCCGGGACAGGGGGCTCCTACGAGCAGTACTTC. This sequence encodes CASSPGTGGSYEQYF.

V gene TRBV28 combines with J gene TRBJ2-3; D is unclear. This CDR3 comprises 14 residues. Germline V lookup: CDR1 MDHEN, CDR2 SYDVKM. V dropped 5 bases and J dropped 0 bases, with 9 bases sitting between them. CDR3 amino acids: CASSVHSSTDTQYF. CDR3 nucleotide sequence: TGTGCCAGCAGTGTCCACAGTAGCACAGATACGCAGTATTTT.

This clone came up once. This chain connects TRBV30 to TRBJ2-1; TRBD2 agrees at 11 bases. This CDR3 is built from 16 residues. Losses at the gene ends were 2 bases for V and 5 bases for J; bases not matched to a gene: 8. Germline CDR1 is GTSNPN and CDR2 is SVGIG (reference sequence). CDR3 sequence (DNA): TGTGCCTGGAGTCAGACTAGCGGGACATTCAACAATGAGCAGTTCTTC. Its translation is CAWSQTSGTFNNEQFF.

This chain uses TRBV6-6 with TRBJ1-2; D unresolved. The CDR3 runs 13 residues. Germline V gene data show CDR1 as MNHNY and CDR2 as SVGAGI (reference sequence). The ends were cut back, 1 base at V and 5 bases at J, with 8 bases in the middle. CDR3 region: CASSYFEGYGYTF. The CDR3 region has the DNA TGTGCCAGCAGTTACTTCGAGGGTTATGGCTACACCTTC.

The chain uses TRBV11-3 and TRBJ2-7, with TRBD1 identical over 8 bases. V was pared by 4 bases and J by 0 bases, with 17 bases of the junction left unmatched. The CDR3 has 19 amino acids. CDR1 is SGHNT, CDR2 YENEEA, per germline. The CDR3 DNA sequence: TGTGCCAGCAGCTCTCCCAATGACCAGGGGGCCGTGTTCTCCTACGAGCAGTACTTC. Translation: CASSSPNDQGAVFSYEQYF.

In DNA form, the CDR3 reads TGTGCCAGCAGTGAAGGGGGACAGGGGGCTGAAGGCTACACCTTC. Translating gives CASSEGGQGAEGYTF. V gene TRBV2 combines with J gene TRBJ1-2; 12 bases match TRBD1. The CDR3 totals 15 residues. Germline CDR1 is SNHLY and CDR2 is FYNNEI. The junction had 5 bases not matched to a gene; V was cut back by 1 base and J by 8 bases.

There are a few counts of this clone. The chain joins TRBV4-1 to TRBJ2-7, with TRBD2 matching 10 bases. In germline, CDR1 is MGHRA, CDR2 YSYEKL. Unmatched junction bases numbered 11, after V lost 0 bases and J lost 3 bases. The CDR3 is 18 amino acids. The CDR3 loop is CASSQDLVAAGGVYEQYF. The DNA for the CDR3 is TGCGCCAGCAGCCAAGATCTGGTGGCAGCGGGAGGGGTCTACGAGCAGTACTTC.

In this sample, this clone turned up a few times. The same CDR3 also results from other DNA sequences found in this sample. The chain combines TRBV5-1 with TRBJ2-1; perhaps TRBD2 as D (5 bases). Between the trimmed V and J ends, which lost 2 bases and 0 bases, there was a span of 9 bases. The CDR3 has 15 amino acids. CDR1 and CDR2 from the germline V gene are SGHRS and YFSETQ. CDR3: CASSFSVSSYNEQFF. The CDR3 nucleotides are TGCGCCAGCAGCTTTAGCGTTAGCTCCTACAATGAGCAGTTCTTC.

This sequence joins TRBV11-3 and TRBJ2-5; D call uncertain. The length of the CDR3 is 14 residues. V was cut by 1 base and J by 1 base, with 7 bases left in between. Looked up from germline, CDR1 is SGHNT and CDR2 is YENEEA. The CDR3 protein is CASSLAGGQETQYF. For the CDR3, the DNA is TGTGCCAGCAGCTTAGCTGGCGGCCAAGAGACCCAGTACTTC.

The CDR3 sequence: CASSQTGYEAFF. CDR3 nucleotides: TGTGCCAGCAGCCAAACTGGTTATGAAGCTTTCTTT. The V and J genes are TRBV11-3 and TRBJ1-1; D is uncertain. Germline loops: CDR1 SGHNT, CDR2 YENEEA. The CDR3 length is 12 residues. The V and J ends lost 5 bases and 7 bases respectively, with 11 bases between them.

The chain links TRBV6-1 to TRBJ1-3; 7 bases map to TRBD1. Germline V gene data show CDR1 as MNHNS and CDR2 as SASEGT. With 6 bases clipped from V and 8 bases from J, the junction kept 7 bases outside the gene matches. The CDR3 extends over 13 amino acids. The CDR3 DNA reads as TGTGCCAGCAGGAGGGACAGTGGTTACACCATATATTTT. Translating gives CASRRDSGYTIYF.

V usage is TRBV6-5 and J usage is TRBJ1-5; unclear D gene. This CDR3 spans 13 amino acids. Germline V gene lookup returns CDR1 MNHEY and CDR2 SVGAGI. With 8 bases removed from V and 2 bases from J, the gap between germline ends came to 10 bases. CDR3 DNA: TGTGCCAGCTCGAACGGGGGCAATCAGCCCCAGCATTTT. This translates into CASSNGGNQPQHF.